This T cell receptor (beta chain) was sequenced during a study of CD8 T cells in Susac syndrome. V shed 4 bases and J shed 1 base, with 15 bases lying between them. Germline-derived CDR1 and CDR2 are SGHNT and YYREEE (reference sequence). This CDR3 has 15 residues. Sequencing of TCR beta covered CD8+ and CD4+ T cells obtained from blood. The patients with Susac syndrome satisfied recently defined diagnostic criteria for either definite or probable disease. Random hexamers primed reverse transcription of about 0.5 to 1 ug RNA. Multiplex PCR with immunoSEQ amplified the TCR beta CDR3 across 54 Vbeta and 13 Jbeta. TCRdb ran MiXCR on the immunoSEQ multiplex PCR reads and lists one entry per CDR3 protein. The sample lists 120,000 or so distinct CDR3 sequences, nearly 96% seen once, with approximately 0.15% in the top ten.

What was sequenced was CD4+ T cells from PBMCs. This chain links TRBV5-4 with TRBJ2-7; TRBD2 might be the D (6 bases). The receptor's source is a human donor with Susac syndrome. The CDR3 protein is CASSAPWDSSYEQYF. The CDR3 nucleotides are TGTGCCAGCAGCGCCCCCTGGGACTCTTCCTACGAGCAGTACTTC.